These T cell receptor beta chains were read from a single sample in a study of technical replicates of blood from several donors. Here immunoSEQ multiplex PCR was the method, and the copy in TCRdb shows in-frame clones only, minus some. This table has about 100,000 clones, approximately 95% appearing once. Sequenced material: T cells isolated from PBMCs. The receptors originated from a human donor in good health. CDR3s include the opening cysteine and the closing phenylalanine or tryptophan. Each record gives: clone size, D gene, V gene, J gene, CDR3 DNA, CDR3 protein. The D gene is left open where the match is weak. Size tells how often a clone was seen (once, few, many) or the class of an expanded clone, and some rows leave it out.

clone size: once
D gene: TRBD1
V gene: TRBV27
J gene: TRBJ1-2
CDR3 DNA: TGTGCCAGCAGTTTCCTGGACAGGGGAGGTGGCTACACCTTC
CDR3 protein: CASSFLDRGGGYTF

clone size: .
D gene: .
V gene: TRBV10-3
J gene: TRBJ1-2
CDR3 DNA: TGTGCCATCAGTCCCCAGGGATGGGGCTACACCTTC
CDR3 protein: CAISPQGWGYTF

clone size: .
D gene: TRBD1
V gene: TRBV28
J gene: TRBJ2-7
CDR3 DNA: TGTGCCAGCGGCCCCGGGACAGTCCTATACGAGCAGTACTTC
CDR3 protein: CASGPGTVLYEQYF

clone size: .
D gene: .
V gene: TRBV7-3
J gene: TRBJ2-7
CDR3 DNA: TGTGCCAGCAGCTTAGGGAGGTCCTACGAGCAGTACTTC
CDR3 protein: CASSLGRSYEQYF

clone size: .
D gene: .
V gene: TRBV28
J gene: TRBJ1-5
CDR3 DNA: TGTGCCACCTCCTGGGGAGGGATGGGTCAGCCCCAGCATTTT
CDR3 protein: CATSWGGMGQPQHF

clone size: .
D gene: .
V gene: TRBV6-5
J gene: TRBJ1-1
CDR3 DNA: TGTGCCAGCAGTTACACAAAATATGCAGGGGCTTTCTTT
CDR3 protein: CASSYTKYAGAFF

clone size: .
D gene: .
V gene: TRBV30
J gene: TRBJ2-7
CDR3 DNA: TGTGCCTGGAGTACGAGCTCCTACGAGCAGTACTTC
CDR3 protein: CAWSTSSYEQYF

clone size: .
D gene: .
V gene: TRBV5-1
J gene: TRBJ2-7
CDR3 DNA: TGCGCCAGCAGCGACCAGGGCCACGAGCAGTACTTC
CDR3 protein: CASSDQGHEQYF

clone size: .
D gene: .
V gene: TRBV6-1
J gene: TRBJ1-1
CDR3 DNA: TGTGCCAGCAGTGAAGCGAGCACAGGGACCCCTGAAGCTTTCTTT
CDR3 protein: CASSEASTGTPEAFF

clone size: .
D gene: TRBD2
V gene: TRBV29-1
J gene: TRBJ2-5
CDR3 DNA: TGCAGCGTTGGGCCTAGCGGGGGGGCCGAGACCCAGTACTTC
CDR3 protein: CSVGPSGGAETQYF

clone size: .
D gene: .
V gene: TRBV7-3
J gene: TRBJ2-1
CDR3 DNA: TGTGCCAGCAGCCCCGCCCTCGGTGCCTACAATGAGCAGTTCTTC
CDR3 protein: CASSPALGAYNEQFF

clone size: once
D gene: TRBD1
V gene: TRBV29-1
J gene: TRBJ2-5
CDR3 DNA: TGCAGCGTTGAGGCCAGGGGGTACGAGACCCAGTACTTC
CDR3 protein: CSVEARGYETQYF

clone size: .
D gene: .
V gene: TRBV7-9
J gene: TRBJ2-1
CDR3 DNA: TGTGCCAGCGGGAGACAGGTCGTTCAACGTGAGCAGTTCTTC
CDR3 protein: CASGRQVVQREQFF

clone size: once
D gene: .
V gene: TRBV11-2
J gene: TRBJ2-2
CDR3 DNA: TGTGCCAGCAGCTTAGGACTATCTTTTACCGGGGAGCTGTTTTTT
CDR3 protein: CASSLGLSFTGELFF

clone size: .
D gene: TRBD2
V gene: TRBV4-1
J gene: TRBJ2-3
CDR3 DNA: TGCGCCAGCAGCCAAGGGTGGCGGGGGATTTTAGATACGCAGTATTTT
CDR3 protein: CASSQGWRGILDTQYF

clone size: .
D gene: .
V gene: TRBV14
J gene: TRBJ2-7
CDR3 DNA: TGTGCCAGCAGCCAAGTCGACTATCGCGAGCAGTACTTC
CDR3 protein: CASSQVDYREQYF

clone size: few
D gene: .
V gene: TRBV28
J gene: TRBJ1-1
CDR3 DNA: TGTGCCAGCAGTATCCTTAGAGGTGAAGCTTTCTTT
CDR3 protein: CASSILRGEAFF

clone size: .
D gene: .
V gene: TRBV10-3
J gene: TRBJ1-1
CDR3 DNA: TGTGCCATCGGCACAGGGATAGGGACTGAAGCTTTCTTT
CDR3 protein: CAIGTGIGTEAFF

clone size: .
D gene: TRBD1
V gene: TRBV12-5
J gene: TRBJ1-1
CDR3 DNA: TGTGCTAGTGGTACTAGGACAGGGTGGGGGAACACTGAAGCTTTCTTT
CDR3 protein: CASGTRTGWGNTEAFF

clone size: .
D gene: .
V gene: TRBV27
J gene: TRBJ2-5
CDR3 DNA: TGTGCCAGCAGTCTCAATAGCGACCCCGGGGCCCAGTACTTC
CDR3 protein: CASSLNSDPGAQYF